Sequencing of this T cell receptor beta chain was carried out in a study of early T cells in non-severe SARS-CoV-2 infection. For the study at large: Unpaired chains resulted from sequencing bulk RNA of unsorted whole blood. Study findings and constraints: The VDJdb matching leaned toward anti-spike CD8 responses and overlooked private and CD4 specificities.

This clonotype was found many times. Its antigen remains unknown. In the library, individual cDNA molecules carried attached unique molecular identifiers. TCRdb re-called the 5' RACE reads through MiXCR, storing one row per CDR3 protein. The data show about 110,000 distinct CDR3 sequences, with around 10% seen just once and roughly 7.1% held by the top ten. In germline, CDR1 is DFQATT, CDR2 SNEGSKA (reference sequence). The junction had 3 bases not matched to a gene; V was cut back by 4 bases and J by 3 bases. The CDR3 consists of 12 residues. The clonotype originates from an adult who was a healthcare worker with PCR-confirmed SARS-CoV-2 infection or an uninfected control (not recorded which). The sample comprised whole blood. This chain uses TRBV20-1 with TRBJ2-7, with 7 bases lining up with TRBD2. As DNA, the CDR3 is TGCAGTGCTAAGTTAGCGGGCTACGAGCAGTACTTC. It specifies CSAKLAGYEQYF.